The 17 T cell receptor beta chains below come from one sample, sequenced in a study of cytomegalovirus exposure and HLA in healthy donors. Measured with immunoSEQ multiplex PCR; TCRdb has only the in-frame clones, and not every one. The data contain more than 200,000 clones, 80% to 95% of them singletons. Sequenced sample: PBMCs. The receptors shown here come from a woman aged 25 to 39 in good health and CMV-seronegative.

The chain couples TRBV6-8 to TRBJ2-5; 11 nucleotides match TRBD2. V dropped 5 bases and J dropped 4; count of bases not matched to a gene: 9. CDR1 is MNHGY, CDR2 SAAAGT, per germline. This CDR3 is 16 amino acids long. The CDR3 reads CASSANSGRVGETQYF. In nucleotides, the CDR3 is TGTGCCAGCAGTGCAAATAGCGGGAGGGTCGGAGAGACCCAGTACTTC.

V is TRBV7-9 and J is TRBJ2-5; D unclear. Trimming left V 3 bases short and J 5 bases short, with 1 base between. Germline-derived CDR1 and CDR2 are SEHNR and FQNEAQ (reference sequence). The CDR3 is 10 amino acids. This chain's CDR3 is CASSFETQYF. The CDR3 region has the DNA TGTGCCAGCAGCTTTGAGACCCAGTACTTC. Drawing the rest from reference TRBV7-9 and TRBJ2-5, the complete variable domain is DTGVSQNPRHKITKRGQNVTFRCDPISEHNRLYWYRQTLGQGPEFLTYFQNEAQLEKSRLLSDRFSAERPKGSFSTLEIQRTEQGDSAMYLCASSFETQYFGPGTRLLVL.

A single count supports this clone. This rearrangement joins TRBV9 to TRBJ2-2, with 8 bases fitting TRBD2. J lost 0 bases, V lost 3 bases, and 7 bases had no gene match. From germline, CDR1 is SGDLS and CDR2 YYNGEE. The CDR3 spans 17 residues. The CDR3 DNA is TGTGCCAGCAGCGCCCCATTAGCGGGGACGAACACCGGGGAGCTGTTTTTT. Its protein product is CASSAPLAGTNTGELFF.

The chain is built from TRBV28 and TRBJ2-7; weak D call: TRBD2 (5 bases). CDR3 length: 14 residues. In germline, CDR1 is MDHEN, CDR2 SYDVKM. The V end was cut by 4 bases, the J end by 5 bases, with 15 bases between. DNA for the CDR3: TGTGCCAGCAGTTCCCCTCAGGAGGCGAACGAGCAGTACTTC. Translation gives CASSSPQEANEQYF.

The chain combines TRBV13 with TRBJ2-3; D gene uncertain. The CDR3 totals 13 residues. Germline V CDR1 and CDR2: PRHDT, FYEKMQ (reference sequence). V was cut by 0 bases and J by 9 bases, with 10 bases left in between. The CDR3 sequence is CASSLGRAITQYF. CDR3 DNA: TGTGCCAGCAGCTTAGGTCGAGCCATCACGCAGTATTTT.

The chain couples TRBV7-9 to TRBJ2-1, with 8 nucleotides matching TRBD2. V lost 2 bases, J lost 1 base, and 4 bases stayed unmatched. The CDR3 extends over 16 amino acids. Germline V gives CDR1 SEHNR, CDR2 FQNEAQ (reference sequence). The CDR3 sequence is CASSLRLAGSYNEQFF. The CDR3, as DNA: TGTGCCAGCAGCTTACGGCTAGCGGGTTCCTACAATGAGCAGTTCTTC.

The chain recombines TRBV14 with TRBJ2-7; TRBD1 is a possible D gene (6 bases). Germline-derived CDR1 and CDR2 are SGHDN and FVKESK. The CDR3 is made up of 14 amino acids. V was clipped by 9 bases and J by 2 bases, with 17 bases between them. The CDR3 is CASQGSGNPYEQYF. CDR3 DNA sequence: TGTGCCAGTCAGGGGTCTGGGAACCCCTACGAGCAGTACTTC.

J is TRBJ1-5 and V is TRBV6-5, with 8 nucleotides matching TRBD1. The CDR3 contains 14 residues. V gave up 7 bases and J gave up 7 bases; unmatched junction bases: 9. CDR1 and CDR2 (germline): MNHEY, SVGAGI. For the CDR3, the DNA is TGTGCCAGCAATCCCCCCGGGACAGGACAGCCCCAGCATTTT. This sequence encodes CASNPPGTGQPQHF.

The chain links TRBV10-3 to TRBJ2-5; D is unresolved. V dropped 6 bases and J dropped 1 base, with 12 bases sitting between them. The CDR3 is 14 residues long. Germline-derived CDR1 and CDR2 are ENHRY and SYGVKD. DNA of the CDR3: TGTGCCATCAGAATGAAAGTTTCCCAAGAGACCCAGTACTTC. Translating it yields CAIRMKVSQETQYF.

CDR3 sequence reads: CASSPPTGTDEQFF. As DNA, the CDR3 is TGTGCCAGCAGCCCACCAACCGGGACAGATGAGCAGTTCTTC. This chain uses TRBV11-1 with TRBJ2-1, with 7 bases that match TRBD1. Germline lookup yields CDR1 SGHAT and CDR2 FQDESV (reference sequence). After removal of 5 bases from V and 8 bases from J, the junction contained 9 bases not matched to a gene. There are 14 residues in the CDR3.

The V call is TRBV4-3, the J call TRBJ1-4, with 9 bases matching TRBD1. V trimming: 6 bases; J trimming: 7 bases; junction bases outside the gene matches: 24. Germline CDR1 is LGHNA and CDR2 is YSLEER. CDR3 size: 20 residues. The CDR3 sequence is CASRGRDRAAKSPTVEKLFF. As DNA, the CDR3 is TGCGCCAGCAGAGGGCGGGACAGGGCCGCCAAAAGTCCAACTGTTGAAAAACTGTTTTTT.

This clone was counted once. This rearrangement joins TRBV29-1 to TRBJ2-6; 8 nucleotides align to TRBD1. This CDR3 spans 15 amino acids. Germline V gene data show CDR1 as SQVTM and CDR2 as ANQGSEA. The V gene end was trimmed by 7 bases and the J gene end by 2 bases; junction bases not matched to a gene: 7. This CDR3 reads CSAYSGGTGANVLTF. In DNA form, the CDR3 reads TGCAGCGCCTACTCAGGGGGCACTGGGGCCAACGTCCTGACTTTC.

This chain joins TRBV6-5 and TRBJ2-1, with 9 positions matching TRBD1. This CDR3 is 13 amino acids long. Germline values: CDR1 MNHEY, CDR2 SVGAGI. V dropped 7 bases and J dropped 7; count of bases not matched to a gene: 5. CDR3 coding DNA: TGTGCCAGCATAGGGACAGGGAGGAATGAGCAGTTCTTC. Its translation is CASIGTGRNEQFF.

The chain uses TRBV7-2 and TRBJ2-6, with unresolved D. The CDR3 is made up of 15 amino acids. V was clipped by 4 bases and J by 0 bases, with 7 bases between them. In germline, CDR1 is SGHTA, CDR2 FQGNSA. CDR3 residues: CASSWKGSGANVLTF. The CDR3 DNA reads TGTGCCAGCAGCTGGAAGGGCTCTGGGGCCAACGTCCTGACTTTC.

The chain couples TRBV19 to TRBJ2-3, with 9 nucleotides matching TRBD2. Germline V CDR1 and CDR2: LNHDA, SQIVND (reference sequence). The CDR3 runs to 15 residues. V lost 3 bases to trimming and J lost 6 bases; unmatched junction nucleotides: 7. The CDR3 DNA follows: TGTGCCAGTAGTATGCTCAGCGGGAGGCTCGATACGCAGTATTTT. This sequence encodes CASSMLSGRLDTQYF.

The chain carries TRBV19 and TRBJ1-1; unclear D gene. The germline gives CDR1 LNHDA, CDR2 SQIVND (reference sequence). The CDR3 consists of 12 residues. The V end lost 3 bases, the J end lost 1 base, and 3 bases lay between the germline ends. CDR3 sequence (DNA): TGTGCCAGTAGTATGACGAACACTGAAGCTTTCTTT. Translating gives CASSMTNTEAFF.

The genes are TRBV29-1 and TRBJ2-2; no definite D call. The CDR3 length is 13 residues. V lost 3 bases to trimming and J lost 9 bases, with 14 bases between them. CDR1 is SQVTM and CDR2 is ANQGSEA in the germline V gene. This CDR3 reads CSVEGVSSRELFF. CDR3 in DNA: TGCAGCGTTGAGGGTGTTAGCTCAAGGGAGCTGTTTTTT.